Given below is one T cell receptor beta chain in context. The record originates from a study of blood T cell repertoires in COVID-19. The wider study: Donors in the United States, Italy and Spain gave samples during acute or convalescent COVID-19. PBMCs, B-cell-depleted T cells, or T cells were the source of the cDNA or gDNA that made up the material.

The CDR3 covers 14 residues. Germline V CDR1 and CDR2: MNHEY, SVGAGI. The ends were cut back, 7 bases at V and 3 bases at J, with 14 bases in the middle. As originally analysed: Counts of nucleated cells, estimated from reference gene primer amplification, were obtained. Assay used: immunoSEQ multiplex PCR; TCRdb lists only in-frame clones, some missing. V, J and clone size derive from that table, while D and trimming were established from the DNA sequence. This table has about 120,000 clones, 69% appearing once. The sequence derives from a woman aged 70-85 years with acute or convalescent COVID-19. Source material: peripheral blood. The chain uses TRBV6-5 and TRBJ2-3; TRBD2 might be the D (5 bases). In DNA, the CDR3 is TGTGCCAGCACTTGGGGAGCCCTTACAGATACGCAGTATTTT. Translated, it gives CASTWGALTDTQYF.